Below are 10 T cell receptor beta chains sequenced from a single sample in a study of blood T cells in healthy people across ages. The use of a sample-barcoded 5' primer and a J-beta primer mix characterized a second PCR of about 6 to 12 cycles. TCRdb re-called the 5' RACE reads through MiXCR, storing one row per CDR3 protein. The sample records more than 700,000 distinct CDR3 sequences, about 42% being singletons. The material sequenced was blood. Source of these receptors: a man older than 75 in good health.

The V and J genes are TRBV5-1 and TRBJ2-2, with D hard to call. V lost 2 bases, J lost 4 bases, and 9 bases lay in between. This CDR3 comprises 14 residues. Germline CDR1 and CDR2: SGHRS and YFSETQ. The CDR3 is CASSLVEVTGELFF. The DNA for the CDR3 is TGCGCCAGCAGCTTAGTAGAGGTCACCGGGGAGCTGTTTTTT.

J is TRBJ2-7 and V is TRBV29-1, with 10 bases aligning to TRBD1. Germline CDR1 is SQVTM and CDR2 is ANQGSEA. V shed 7 bases and J 3 bases; nucleotides not matched to a gene: 18. The CDR3 covers 17 residues. DNA of the CDR3: TGCAGCGCCTCCCCCGGGACAGGGGACTACCTGGTCTACGAGCAGTACTTC. Translating it yields CSASPGTGDYLVYEQYF.

Points on this clonotype: A read error may account for a junction end that differs from germline. CDR3 DNA: TGTGCCGGCAGCGTAGTATCTAGCCCCTACAATGAGCAGTACTTC. It codes for CAGSVVSSPYNEQYF. The chain has TRBV9 and TRBJ2-1; perhaps TRBD2 as D (5 bases). The better agreement between TRBJ2-7 and the DNA end casts doubt on the J call. Germline V gene sequence: CDR1 SGDLS, CDR2 YYNGEE. This CDR3 comprises 15 residues.

This clonotype came up a few times. V is TRBV9 and J is TRBJ2-7, with D possibly TRBD1 on 6 matching bases. Per the germline V gene, CDR1 is SGDLS and CDR2 is YYNGEE. CDR3 length: 14 amino acids. Trimming removed 2 bases at V and 2 bases at J, with 11 bases between. The CDR3 DNA follows: TGTGCCAGCAGCGTGGGGGCGGATACCTACGAGCAGTACTTC. This gives the protein CASSVGADTYEQYF.

The V gene is TRBV5-6, the J gene TRBJ2-4; 7 positions agree with TRBD1. The J call may be mistaken, given a closer DNA end match to TRBJ2-7. This CDR3 is built from 14 residues. In germline, CDR1 is SGHDT, CDR2 YYEEEE. CDR3 sequence: CASSQGQYSYEQYF. DNA for the CDR3: TGTGCCAGCAGCCAGGGACAGTATTCCTACGAGCAGTACTTC.

This clonotype was detected only once. The chain uses TRBV28 and TRBJ2-7; unclear D gene. Per germline, CDR1 MDHEN and CDR2 SYDVKM. Trimming took off 6 bases at V and 6 bases at J, with 9 bases between the two ends. The CDR3 runs to 11 residues. CDR3 DNA sequence: TGTGCCAGCAGCCGCTCTACCGAGCAGTACTTC. Its translation is CASSRSTEQYF. The full variable domain, in which reference TRBV28 and TRBJ2-7 provide the parts outside the CDR3, is DVKVTQSSRYLVKRTGEKVFLECVQDMDHENMFWYRQDPGLGLRLIYFSYDVKMKEKGDIPEGYSVSREKKERFSLILESASTNQTSMYLCASSRSTEQYFGPGTRLTVT.

The chain combines TRBV4-3 with TRBJ2-7, with 9 bases matching TRBD2. The CDR3 is made up of 15 amino acids. Germline-derived CDR1 and CDR2 are LGHNA and YSLEER. Germline trimming cut 1 base from V and 5 bases from J; bases unmatched to any gene: 6. The CDR3 nucleotides are TGCGCCAGCAGCCAAGGAGCGGGAGGAACGCACGAGCAGTACTTC. Translating gives CASSQGAGGTHEQYF.

The chain has TRBV7-3 and TRBJ1-2; possible D gene TRBD1, 6 bases. The CDR3 is 15 amino acids. With 5 bases removed from V and 6 bases from J, the gap between germline ends came to 19 bases. CDR1 and CDR2 (germline): SGHTA, FQGTGA. The CDR3 spells CASSRKLPQGNGYTF. The CDR3 DNA reads TGTGCCAGCAGCAGGAAGCTCCCACAGGGAAATGGCTACACCTTC.

This sequence joins TRBV20-1 and TRBJ2-4; possibly TRBD1 for D (5 bases). The CDR3 contains 13 residues. Trimming removed 8 bases at V and 2 bases at J, with 13 bases between. Germline V gene sequence: CDR1 DFQATT, CDR2 SNEGSKA (reference sequence). The chain's CDR3 is CSYQGLTKNIQYF. The CDR3, as DNA: TGCAGTTATCAGGGATTAACCAAAAACATTCAGTACTTC.

This clonotype was detected only a few times. The V gene is TRBV14, the J gene TRBJ2-2; no definite D call. Per germline, CDR1 SGHDN and CDR2 FVKESK. CDR3 length: 15 residues. Trimming took off 1 base at V and 4 bases at J, with 10 bases between the two ends. The CDR3 loop reads CASSQGLQSTGELFF. CDR3 nucleotides: TGTGCCAGCAGCCAAGGCCTTCAGTCCACCGGGGAGCTGTTTTTT.